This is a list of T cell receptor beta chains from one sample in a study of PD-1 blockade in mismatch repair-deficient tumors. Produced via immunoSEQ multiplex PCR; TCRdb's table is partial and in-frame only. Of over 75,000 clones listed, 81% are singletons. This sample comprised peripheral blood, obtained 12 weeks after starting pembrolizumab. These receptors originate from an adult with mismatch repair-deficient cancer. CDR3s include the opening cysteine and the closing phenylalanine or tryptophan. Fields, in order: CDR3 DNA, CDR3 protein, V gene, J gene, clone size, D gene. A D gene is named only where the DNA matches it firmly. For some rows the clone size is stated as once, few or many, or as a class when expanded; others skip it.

CDR3 DNA: TGTGCCAGCGGGCCTAGCTACAATGAGCAGTTCTTC
CDR3 protein: CASGPSYNEQFF
V gene: TRBV11-3
J gene: TRBJ2-1
clone size: NA
D gene: NA

CDR3 DNA: TGTGCCAGCAGCCAATTGATCGGGAGGGGAAAAACCATGAACACTGAAGCTTTCTTT
CDR3 protein: CASSQLIGRGKTMNTEAFF
V gene: TRBV14
J gene: TRBJ1-1
clone size: once
D gene: NA

CDR3 DNA: TGTGCCAGCTCACCAGAACCTTCTTACTCCTACGAGCAGTACTTC
CDR3 protein: CASSPEPSYSYEQYF
V gene: TRBV18
J gene: TRBJ2-7
clone size: NA
D gene: NA

CDR3 DNA: TGTGCCAGCAGATTTCTGGGGTACACTGAAGCTTTCTTT
CDR3 protein: CASRFLGYTEAFF
V gene: TRBV6-5
J gene: TRBJ1-1
clone size: NA
D gene: NA

CDR3 DNA: TGTGCCAGCAGCTTAGCTGGGGCCAACGTCCTGACTTTC
CDR3 protein: CASSLAGANVLTF
V gene: TRBV7-3
J gene: TRBJ2-6
clone size: NA
D gene: NA

CDR3 DNA: TGTGCCAGCAGTTACTCGAGAGGGTATAGGCAGCCCCAGCATTTT
CDR3 protein: CASSYSRGYRQPQHF
V gene: TRBV6-7
J gene: TRBJ1-5
clone size: NA
D gene: NA

CDR3 DNA: TGTGCCAGCAGCGTCTCCCTTCCCGGGACAAGTGAAGCTTTCTTT
CDR3 protein: CASSVSLPGTSEAFF
V gene: TRBV6-6
J gene: TRBJ1-1
clone size: NA
D gene: NA

CDR3 DNA: TGTGCCAGCAGCGTTCAGGGTCAGTCCTACAATGAGCAGTTCTTC
CDR3 protein: CASSVQGQSYNEQFF
V gene: TRBV7-3
J gene: TRBJ2-1
clone size: NA
D gene: NA

CDR3 DNA: TGTGCCAGCAGCGCAATAGCGGGATCTTCCTACGAGCAGTACTTC
CDR3 protein: CASSAIAGSSYEQYF
V gene: TRBV9
J gene: TRBJ2-7
clone size: NA
D gene: TRBD2

CDR3 DNA: TGTGCCAGCAGCTTGGGGGGGGGCCGCAACACTGAAGCTTTCTTT
CDR3 protein: CASSLGGGRNTEAFF
V gene: TRBV5-4
J gene: TRBJ1-1
clone size: NA
D gene: NA

CDR3 DNA: TGTGCCAGCTCACCTAGCGGGAGGGCGGTCGAGCAGTACTTC
CDR3 protein: CASSPSGRAVEQYF
V gene: TRBV18
J gene: TRBJ2-7
clone size: once
D gene: TRBD2

CDR3 DNA: TGCGCCAGCAGGACTAGCGGGAACACAGATACGCAGTATTTT
CDR3 protein: CASRTSGNTDTQYF
V gene: TRBV23-1
J gene: TRBJ2-3
clone size: NA
D gene: TRBD2

CDR3 DNA: TGTGCCAGCAGTGAGAGGGACAGTCAAGGCTACACCTTC
CDR3 protein: CASSERDSQGYTF
V gene: TRBV6-1
J gene: TRBJ1-2
clone size: once
D gene: TRBD1

CDR3 DNA: TGTGCCAGCAGCTTGGTTTCTGGGGCCAACGTCCTGACTTTC
CDR3 protein: CASSLVSGANVLTF
V gene: TRBV5-4
J gene: TRBJ2-6
clone size: NA
D gene: NA

CDR3 DNA: TGCGCCAGCAGTGCTAACCAAGGAGAGCAGTACTTC
CDR3 protein: CASSANQGEQYF
V gene: TRBV10-1
J gene: TRBJ2-7
clone size: few
D gene: NA

CDR3 DNA: TGTGCCAGCAGCGTCCGAGCCTGGACTAGCGGGGGATACAATGAGCAGTTCTTC
CDR3 protein: CASSVRAWTSGGYNEQFF
V gene: TRBV4-2
J gene: TRBJ2-1
clone size: NA
D gene: TRBD2

CDR3 DNA: TGTGCCAGCCGGGGACAGGGAATATCCGGGGAGCTGTTTTTT
CDR3 protein: CASRGQGISGELFF
V gene: TRBV4-2
J gene: TRBJ2-2
clone size: NA
D gene: TRBD1

CDR3 DNA: TGTGCCAGCAGGGGACAAATTGGCACTGAAGCTTTCTTT
CDR3 protein: CASRGQIGTEAFF
V gene: TRBV2
J gene: TRBJ1-1
clone size: NA
D gene: NA

CDR3 DNA: TGTGCCACCTCAACTTTAAACACTGAAGCTTTCTTT
CDR3 protein: CATSTLNTEAFF
V gene: TRBV15
J gene: TRBJ1-1
clone size: NA
D gene: NA

CDR3 DNA: TGTGCCAGCAGTGTTTCCCTCCCCGGGGGGGGCCAAGAGACCCAGTACTTC
CDR3 protein: CASSVSLPGGGQETQYF
V gene: TRBV2
J gene: TRBJ2-5
clone size: once
D gene: TRBD2

CDR3 DNA: TGTGCCAGCAGCCCACTAGCGGGGGGCACAGATACGCAGTATTTT
CDR3 protein: CASSPLAGGTDTQYF
V gene: TRBV9
J gene: TRBJ2-3
clone size: NA
D gene: TRBD2

CDR3 DNA: TGCAGCGTTGGAGGGGTAGCGCAGACCTACGAGCAGTACTTC
CDR3 protein: CSVGGVAQTYEQYF
V gene: TRBV29-1
J gene: TRBJ2-7
clone size: NA
D gene: NA

CDR3 DNA: TGTGCCAGCAGCTTGGGGAGGACAGGGTCTAACTATGGCTACACCTTC
CDR3 protein: CASSLGRTGSNYGYTF
V gene: TRBV5-6
J gene: TRBJ1-2
clone size: NA
D gene: TRBD1

CDR3 DNA: TGTGCCAGTCACGGGAGCTTTTCGAGGAATGAGCAGTTCTTC
CDR3 protein: CASHGSFSRNEQFF
V gene: TRBV27
J gene: TRBJ2-1
clone size: NA
D gene: NA

CDR3 DNA: TGCGCCAGCAGCCAAGATTGGTCTACTCAAGAGACCCAGTACTTC
CDR3 protein: CASSQDWSTQETQYF
V gene: TRBV4-1
J gene: TRBJ2-5
clone size: few
D gene: NA

CDR3 DNA: TGTGCCAGCAGCAACGGGACGGCTTTGGACACTGAAGCTTTCTTT
CDR3 protein: CASSNGTALDTEAFF
V gene: TRBV13
J gene: TRBJ1-1
clone size: NA
D gene: NA

CDR3 DNA: TGTGCCAGCAGCCCTCGTCTAGCGGGACGGCAGACCCAGTACTTC
CDR3 protein: CASSPRLAGRQTQYF
V gene: TRBV7-2
J gene: TRBJ2-5
clone size: NA
D gene: TRBD2

CDR3 DNA: TGTGCCAGCAGTTACCGGGGGAATACAGGGGGCTACGAGCAGTACTTC
CDR3 protein: CASSYRGNTGGYEQYF
V gene: TRBV6-5
J gene: TRBJ2-7
clone size: NA
D gene: TRBD1

CDR3 DNA: TGTGCCAGCAGCCCCTCGAACACCGGGGAGCTGTTTTTT
CDR3 protein: CASSPSNTGELFF
V gene: TRBV7-9
J gene: TRBJ2-2
clone size: NA
D gene: NA

CDR3 DNA: TGTGCCAGCAGTGATCACAGGGGGCGCAACATCAACTATGGCTACACCTTC
CDR3 protein: CASSDHRGRNINYGYTF
V gene: TRBV6-1
J gene: TRBJ1-2
clone size: NA
D gene: TRBD1

CDR3 DNA: TGTGCCAGCAGCTTAGACACTAGATCCTACGAGCAGTACTTC
CDR3 protein: CASSLDTRSYEQYF
V gene: TRBV11-1
J gene: TRBJ2-7
clone size: NA
D gene: NA

CDR3 DNA: TGCGCCAGCAGCGGAACTAGCGGGGGCTCCCACGAGCAGTACTTC
CDR3 protein: CASSGTSGGSHEQYF
V gene: TRBV5-1
J gene: TRBJ2-7
clone size: NA
D gene: TRBD2

CDR3 DNA: TGTGCCAGCACCCTAAGCGGGAGCGGTGAGCAGTTCTTC
CDR3 protein: CASTLSGSGEQFF
V gene: TRBV11-3
J gene: TRBJ2-1
clone size: NA
D gene: TRBD2

CDR3 DNA: TGCGCCAGCAGCTTGGAAGTGGGGCAGGGGGCCAACGTCCTGACTTTC
CDR3 protein: CASSLEVGQGANVLTF
V gene: TRBV5-1
J gene: TRBJ2-6
clone size: NA
D gene: NA

CDR3 DNA: TGTGCCAGCAGCCTACAAGAGAACACTGAAGCTTTCTTT
CDR3 protein: CASSLQENTEAFF
V gene: TRBV7-3
J gene: TRBJ1-1
clone size: few
D gene: NA

CDR3 DNA: TGTGCCAGCAGCTCCGGGAAGACTAGCATTTACGAGCAGTACTTC
CDR3 protein: CASSSGKTSIYEQYF
V gene: TRBV5-4
J gene: TRBJ2-7
clone size: NA
D gene: TRBD2

CDR3 DNA: TGTGCCAGCAGTTACTCGTCGACAGGGAACACTGAAGCTTTCTTT
CDR3 protein: CASSYSSTGNTEAFF
V gene: TRBV6-5
J gene: TRBJ1-1
clone size: NA
D gene: NA

CDR3 DNA: TGTGCCAGCATAGGGCCTAGCGGAAAAAGCACAGATACGCAGTATTTT
CDR3 protein: CASIGPSGKSTDTQYF
V gene: TRBV25-1
J gene: TRBJ2-3
clone size: NA
D gene: TRBD2

CDR3 DNA: TGTGCCAGCAGTTGGACAGGGCTCCCCGGGGAGCTGTTTTTT
CDR3 protein: CASSWTGLPGELFF
V gene: TRBV27
J gene: TRBJ2-2
clone size: NA
D gene: TRBD1

CDR3 DNA: TGTGCCAGCACTTCCGAGGGAAGGGGGTTCTTC
CDR3 protein: CASTSEGRGFF
V gene: TRBV28
J gene: TRBJ2-1
clone size: NA
D gene: NA

CDR3 DNA: TGTGCCAGTAGTCGGACAGGAACGTACGAGCAGTACTTC
CDR3 protein: CASSRTGTYEQYF
V gene: TRBV19
J gene: TRBJ2-7
clone size: NA
D gene: TRBD1

CDR3 DNA: TGCGCCAGCAGCTGGTGGGGACTCACAGAGACCCAGTACTTC
CDR3 protein: CASSWWGLTETQYF
V gene: TRBV5-1
J gene: TRBJ2-5
clone size: NA
D gene: NA

CDR3 DNA: TGTGCCTGGAGGCCTTCCGGGACAAGGGCCAATGAGCAGTTCTTC
CDR3 protein: CAWRPSGTRANEQFF
V gene: TRBV30
J gene: TRBJ2-1
clone size: once
D gene: NA

CDR3 DNA: TGTGCCAGCTCACGACCGGGACAGGGGACCTACGAGCAGTACTTC
CDR3 protein: CASSRPGQGTYEQYF
V gene: TRBV18
J gene: TRBJ2-7
clone size: NA
D gene: TRBD1

CDR3 DNA: TGTGCCAGCAGTTTGCGGGAGTCTCTAAATGAGCAGTTCTTC
CDR3 protein: CASSLRESLNEQFF
V gene: TRBV27
J gene: TRBJ2-1
clone size: NA
D gene: TRBD2

CDR3 DNA: TGTGCCACCAGCGTGTCCAACTATGGCTACACCTTC
CDR3 protein: CATSVSNYGYTF
V gene: TRBV15
J gene: TRBJ1-2
clone size: NA
D gene: NA

CDR3 DNA: TGTGCCAGCGGGTCAAGGCCAGCTAATGAAAAACTGTTTTTT
CDR3 protein: CASGSRPANEKLFF
V gene: TRBV7-9
J gene: TRBJ1-4
clone size: NA
D gene: NA

CDR3 DNA: TGTGCCAGCAGTGAAGGGGGGGTAGCGGGTAATGAGCAGTTCTTC
CDR3 protein: CASSEGGVAGNEQFF
V gene: TRBV25-1
J gene: TRBJ2-1
clone size: NA
D gene: TRBD2

CDR3 DNA: TGTGCCAGCAGCTTCGACACGCAGTATTTT
CDR3 protein: CASSFDTQYF
V gene: TRBV7-2
J gene: TRBJ2-3
clone size: NA
D gene: NA

CDR3 DNA: TGCGCCAGCAGCCACGGGACAGCGATAATCTACGAGCAGTACTTC
CDR3 protein: CASSHGTAIIYEQYF
V gene: TRBV4-1
J gene: TRBJ2-7
clone size: few
D gene: TRBD1

CDR3 DNA: TGCAGCGTTGAAGTCTCCGGGGTTCATGGCTACACCTTC
CDR3 protein: CSVEVSGVHGYTF
V gene: TRBV29-1
J gene: TRBJ1-2
clone size: NA
D gene: NA

CDR3 DNA: TGTGCCAGCAGCTTAGTACAGGCTCGAGGGGAGACCCAGTACTTC
CDR3 protein: CASSLVQARGETQYF
V gene: TRBV7-9
J gene: TRBJ2-5
clone size: NA
D gene: NA

CDR3 DNA: TGTGCCAGCAGCGCGGGGGGACACACTAGCACAGATACGCAGTATTTT
CDR3 protein: CASSAGGHTSTDTQYF
V gene: TRBV9
J gene: TRBJ2-3
clone size: NA
D gene: NA

CDR3 DNA: TGTGCCAGCAGCTTAGTAACGGACACTGAAGCTTTCTTT
CDR3 protein: CASSLVTDTEAFF
V gene: TRBV7-9
J gene: TRBJ1-1
clone size: few
D gene: NA

CDR3 DNA: TGTGCTAGCAGCGGACAGACTAGCGGGAGGGCCAACACCGGGGAGCTGTTTTTT
CDR3 protein: CASSGQTSGRANTGELFF
V gene: TRBV7-7
J gene: TRBJ2-2
clone size: once
D gene: TRBD2